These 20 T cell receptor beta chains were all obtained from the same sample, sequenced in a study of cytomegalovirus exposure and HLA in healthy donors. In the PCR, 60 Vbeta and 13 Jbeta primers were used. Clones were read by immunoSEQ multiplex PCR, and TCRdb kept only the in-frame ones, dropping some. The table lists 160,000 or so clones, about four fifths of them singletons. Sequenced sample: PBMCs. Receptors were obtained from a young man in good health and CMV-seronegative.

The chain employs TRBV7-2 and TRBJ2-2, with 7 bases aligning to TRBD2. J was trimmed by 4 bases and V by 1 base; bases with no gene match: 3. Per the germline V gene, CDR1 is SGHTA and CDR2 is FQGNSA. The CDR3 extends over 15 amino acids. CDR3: CASSLVAGSTGELFF. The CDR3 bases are TGTGCCAGCAGCTTAGTAGCGGGCAGCACCGGGGAGCTGTTTTTT.

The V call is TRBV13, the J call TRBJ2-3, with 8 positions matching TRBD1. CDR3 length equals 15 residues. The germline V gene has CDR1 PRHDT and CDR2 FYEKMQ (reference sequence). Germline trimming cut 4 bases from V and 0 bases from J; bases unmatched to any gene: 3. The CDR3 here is CASSSQGASTDTQYF. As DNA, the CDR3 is TGTGCCAGCAGCTCCCAGGGGGCTAGCACAGATACGCAGTATTTT.

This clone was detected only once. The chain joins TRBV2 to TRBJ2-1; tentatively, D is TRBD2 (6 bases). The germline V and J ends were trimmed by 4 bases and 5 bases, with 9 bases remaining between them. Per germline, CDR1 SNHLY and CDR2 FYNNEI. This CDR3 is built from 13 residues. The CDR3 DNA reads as TGTGCCAGCAGTGGTCCGGGGGACAATGAGCAGTTCTTC. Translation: CASSGPGDNEQFF.

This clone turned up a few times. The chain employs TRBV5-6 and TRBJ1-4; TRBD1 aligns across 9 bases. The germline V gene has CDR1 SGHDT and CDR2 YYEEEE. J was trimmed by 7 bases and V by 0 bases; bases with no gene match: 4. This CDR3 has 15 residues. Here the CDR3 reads CASSLVRDRAEKLFF. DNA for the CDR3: TGTGCCAGCAGCTTGGTCCGGGACAGGGCTGAAAAACTGTTTTTT.

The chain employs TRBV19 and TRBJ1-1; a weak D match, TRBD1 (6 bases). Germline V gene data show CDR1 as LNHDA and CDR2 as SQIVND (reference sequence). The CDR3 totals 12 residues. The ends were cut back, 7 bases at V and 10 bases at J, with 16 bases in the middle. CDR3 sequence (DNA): TGTGCCAGTATTCTCCCAGGGGTAGGAGCTTTCTTT. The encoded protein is CASILPGVGAFF.

The DNA for the CDR3 is TGTGCCAGCAGTCCGAGGACAGGGTCAGCGCCCGTCTATGGCTACACCTTC. It codes for CASSPRTGSAPVYGYTF. The chain combines TRBV28 with TRBJ1-2; TRBD1 matches at 8 bases. Germline V lookup: CDR1 MDHEN, CDR2 SYDVKM. J lost 4 bases, V lost 5 bases, and 15 bases had no gene match. This CDR3 spans 17 amino acids.

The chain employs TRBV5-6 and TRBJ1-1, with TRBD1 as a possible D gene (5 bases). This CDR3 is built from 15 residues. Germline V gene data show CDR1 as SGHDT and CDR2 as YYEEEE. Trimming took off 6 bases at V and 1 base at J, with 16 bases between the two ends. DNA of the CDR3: TGTGCCAGCACCCCTCTAGGGGCTTGGAACACTGAAGCTTTCTTT. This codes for CASTPLGAWNTEAFF. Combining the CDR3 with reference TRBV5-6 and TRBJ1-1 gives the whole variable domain DAGVTQSPTHLIKTRGQQVTLRCSPKSGHDTVSWYQQALGQGPQFIFQYYEEEERQRGNFPDRFSGHQFPNYSSELNVNALLLGDSALYLCASTPLGAWNTEAFFGQGTRLTVV.

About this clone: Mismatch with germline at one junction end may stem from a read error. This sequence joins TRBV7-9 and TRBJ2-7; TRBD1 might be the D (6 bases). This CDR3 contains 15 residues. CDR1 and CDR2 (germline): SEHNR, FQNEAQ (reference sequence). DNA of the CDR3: TGTTCCAGCAGCCCCCGGACAGACCTCCTAGGCGAGCAGTACTTC. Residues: CSSSPRTDLLGEQYF.

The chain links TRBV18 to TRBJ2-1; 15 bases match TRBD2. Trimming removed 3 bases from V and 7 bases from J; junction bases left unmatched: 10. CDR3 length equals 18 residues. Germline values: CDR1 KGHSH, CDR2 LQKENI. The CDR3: CASSPVPGLAGGWNEQFF. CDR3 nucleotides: TGTGCCAGCTCACCTGTCCCGGGACTAGCGGGAGGTTGGAATGAGCAGTTCTTC. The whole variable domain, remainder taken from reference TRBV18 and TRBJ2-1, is NAGVMQNPRHLVRRRGQEARLRCSPMKGHSHVYWYRQLPEEGLKFMVYLQKENIIDESGMPKERFSAEFPKEGPSILRIQQVVRGDSAAYFCASSPVPGLAGGWNEQFFGPGTRLTVL.

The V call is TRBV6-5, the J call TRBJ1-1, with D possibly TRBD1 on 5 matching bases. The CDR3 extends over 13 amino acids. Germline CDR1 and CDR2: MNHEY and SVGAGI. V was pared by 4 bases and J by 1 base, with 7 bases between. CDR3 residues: CASSWGRNTEAFF. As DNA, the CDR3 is TGTGCCAGCAGTTGGGGCAGGAACACTGAAGCTTTCTTT.

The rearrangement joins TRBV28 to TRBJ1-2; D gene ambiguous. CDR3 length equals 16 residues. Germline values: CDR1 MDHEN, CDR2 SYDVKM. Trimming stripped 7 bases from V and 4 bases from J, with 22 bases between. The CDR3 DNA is TGTGCCAGCACCGAACCCGCATTAGGAGCGGGCTATGGCTACACCTTC. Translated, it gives CASTEPALGAGYGYTF.

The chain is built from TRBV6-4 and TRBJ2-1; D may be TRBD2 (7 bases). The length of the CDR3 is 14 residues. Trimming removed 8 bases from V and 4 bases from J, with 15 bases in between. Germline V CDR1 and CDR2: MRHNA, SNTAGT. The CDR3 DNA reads TGTGCCAGCTTCGGGGGGCTGGCTTACAATGAGCAGTTCTTC. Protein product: CASFGGLAYNEQFF.

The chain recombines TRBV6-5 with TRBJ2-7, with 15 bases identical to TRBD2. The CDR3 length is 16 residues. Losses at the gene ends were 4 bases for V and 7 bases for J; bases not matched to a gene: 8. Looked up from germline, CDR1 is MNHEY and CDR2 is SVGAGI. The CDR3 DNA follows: TGTGCCAGCAGTTCCCTTGGACTAGCGGGAGGGGGAGAGCAGTACTTC. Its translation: CASSSLGLAGGGEQYF.

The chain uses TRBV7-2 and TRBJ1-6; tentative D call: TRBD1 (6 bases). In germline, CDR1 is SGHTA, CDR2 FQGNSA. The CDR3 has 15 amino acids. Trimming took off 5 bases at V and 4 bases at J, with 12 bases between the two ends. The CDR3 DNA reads TGTGCCAGCAGCGCCAGGGGCCTATATAATTCACCCCTCCACTTT. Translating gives CASSARGLYNSPLHF.

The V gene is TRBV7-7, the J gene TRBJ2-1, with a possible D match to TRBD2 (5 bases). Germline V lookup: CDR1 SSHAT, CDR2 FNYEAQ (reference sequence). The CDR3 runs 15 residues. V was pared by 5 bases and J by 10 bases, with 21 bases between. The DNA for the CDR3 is TGTGCCAGCAGCCAGGAGGCCTCCCTAACGGGCGAGCAGTTCTTC. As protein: CASSQEASLTGEQFF.

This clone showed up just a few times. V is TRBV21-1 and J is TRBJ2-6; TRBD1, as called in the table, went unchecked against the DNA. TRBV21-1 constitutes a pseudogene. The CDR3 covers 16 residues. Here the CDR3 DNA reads TGTGCCAGCATACAGGGGACCTCCTCTGGGGCCAACGTCCTGACTTTC. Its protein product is CASIQGTSSGANVLTF.

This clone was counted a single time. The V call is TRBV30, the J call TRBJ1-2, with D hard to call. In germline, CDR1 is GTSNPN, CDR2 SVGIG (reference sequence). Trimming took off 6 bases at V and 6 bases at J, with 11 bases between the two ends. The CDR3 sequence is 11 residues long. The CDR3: CACKGGNGYTF. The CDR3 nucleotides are TGTGCCTGTAAAGGAGGGAATGGCTACACCTTC.

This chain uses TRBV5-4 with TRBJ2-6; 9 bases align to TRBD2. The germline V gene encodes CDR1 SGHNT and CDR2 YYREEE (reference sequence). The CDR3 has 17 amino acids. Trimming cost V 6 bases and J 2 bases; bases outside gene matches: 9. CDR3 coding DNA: TGTGCCAGCAACCCGGCGGGGGGGGGCACTGGGGCCAACGTCCTGACTTTC. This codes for CASNPAGGGTGANVLTF. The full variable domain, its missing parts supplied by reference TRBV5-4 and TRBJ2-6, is ETGVTQSPTHLIKTRGQQVTLRCSSQSGHNTVSWYQQALGQGPQFIFQYYREEENGRGNFPPRFSGLQFPNYSSELNVNALELDDSALYLCASNPAGGGTGANVLTFGAGSRLTVL.

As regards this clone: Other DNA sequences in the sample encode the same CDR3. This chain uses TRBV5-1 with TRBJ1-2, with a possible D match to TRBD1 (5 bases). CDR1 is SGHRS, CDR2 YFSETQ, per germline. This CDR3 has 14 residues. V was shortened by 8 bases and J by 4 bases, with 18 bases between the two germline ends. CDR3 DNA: TGCGCCAGTAGCCGAAGCAGGGAAAGCTATGGCTACACCTTC. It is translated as CASSRSRESYGYTF.

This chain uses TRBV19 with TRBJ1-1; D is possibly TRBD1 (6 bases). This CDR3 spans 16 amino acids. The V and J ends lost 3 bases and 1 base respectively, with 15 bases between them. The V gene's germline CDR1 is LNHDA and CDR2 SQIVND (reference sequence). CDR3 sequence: CASSIAGGASNTEAFF. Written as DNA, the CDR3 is TGTGCCAGTAGTATCGCCGGGGGGGCGTCGAACACTGAAGCTTTCTTT.